This T cell receptor beta chain was sequenced for a study of PD-L1 blockade in urothelial cancer. About the study: Anywhere from 0 to 3 prior chemotherapy regimens had been received by patients.

Synthetically made TCR analog templates were put into each PCR as spikes. The assay was immunoSEQ multiplex PCR, and TCRdb's table has in-frame clones only and misses some. The repertoire holds tens of thousands of clones, with 80% to 85% as singletons. Germline values: CDR1 SGHNT, CDR2 YYREEE (reference sequence). The CDR3 consists of 15 residues. Trimming left V 0 bases short and J 1 base short, with 10 bases between. Sample time point: peripheral blood 6 weeks after treatment start. This TCR was sampled from an older man with urothelial cancer. Sequences were derived from PBMCs, sampled around atezolizumab (anti-PD-L1) treatment. The J gene is TRBJ1-2, the V gene TRBV5-4; D unclear. For the CDR3, the DNA is TGTGCCAGCAGCTTGGTACGGCAGGTTAACTATGGCTACACCTTC. Amino acids: CASSLVRQVNYGYTF.